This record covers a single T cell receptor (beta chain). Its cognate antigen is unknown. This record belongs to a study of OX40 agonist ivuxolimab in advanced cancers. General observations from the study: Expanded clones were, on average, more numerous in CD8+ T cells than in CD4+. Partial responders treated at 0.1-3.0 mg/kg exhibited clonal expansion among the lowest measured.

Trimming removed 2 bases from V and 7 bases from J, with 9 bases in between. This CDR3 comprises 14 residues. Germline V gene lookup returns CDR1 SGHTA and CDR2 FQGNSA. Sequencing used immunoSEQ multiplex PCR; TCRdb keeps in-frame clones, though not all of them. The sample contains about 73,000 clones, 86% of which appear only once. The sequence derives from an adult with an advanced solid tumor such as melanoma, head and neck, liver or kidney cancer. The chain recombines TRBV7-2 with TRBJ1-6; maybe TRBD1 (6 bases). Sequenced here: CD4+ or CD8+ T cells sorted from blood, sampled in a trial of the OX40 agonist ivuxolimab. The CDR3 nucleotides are TGTGCCAGCAGCTTAAATACAGGGAATTCACCCCTCCACTTT. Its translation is CASSLNTGNSPLHF. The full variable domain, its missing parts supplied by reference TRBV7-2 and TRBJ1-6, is GAGVSQSPSNKVTEKGKDVELRCDPISGHTALYWYRQSLGQGLEFLIYFQGNSAPDKSGLPSDRFSAERTGGSVSTLTIQRTQQEDSAVYLCASSLNTGNSPLHFGNGTRLTVT.